The sample holds many counts of the clone carrying this T cell receptor (beta chain). Its specificity is unknown. The data belong to a study of T cells after yellow fever vaccination. In the study overall: SMART-Seq v4 Ultra Low Input prepared the low-cell-number fractions. Study observations and caveats: Relatively few clonotypes were ones that appeared in both CD4 and CD8 compartments. Most clones from primary vaccination were detected again post-booster (roughly 96% CD4, about 88% CD8).

By 5'RACE template switching, TCR cDNA was produced, with a universal primer site and UMIs added in the process. In TCRdb, the 5' RACE reads were re-called with MiXCR into one record per CDR3 protein. The table records approximately 550,000 distinct CDR3 sequences, roughly 21% of them present only once. The receptor comes from a man younger than 45 who received the YFV17D yellow fever vaccine. The sequencing used PBMCs, collected 15 days after the yellow fever booster vaccination.

This CDR3 is CTVGAGGADTQYF. CDR3 nucleotides: TGCACCGTGGGGGCAGGGGGCGCAGATACGCAGTATTTT. The chain employs TRBV20-1 and TRBJ2-3; 8 positions match TRBD1. Germline lookup yields CDR1 DFQATT and CDR2 SNEGSKA (reference sequence). The CDR3 has 13 residues.